This T cell receptor beta chain is from a study of neoadjuvant anti-PD-1 for oral cavity cancer. Study at large: Patients without progression got a fourth dose around day 43.

Tumor libraries mostly used roughly 4.8 ug genomic DNA, two replicates each. Sequencing used immunoSEQ multiplex PCR; TCRdb keeps in-frame clones, though not all of them. The top ten hold 6.3% of the sample, which has about 6,600 clones, approximately 60% seen once. This specimen was tumor tissue, taken before nivolumab (anti-PD-1) treatment. The receptor comes from a person between 35 and 79 years old with oral cavity squamous cell carcinoma.

Here the CDR3 DNA reads TGCGCCAGCAGCTTCGGGGGGGCCTCCTACAATGAGCAGTTCTTC. Its translation is CASSFGGASYNEQFF. The chain employs TRBV5-1 and TRBJ2-1, with 8 bases identical to TRBD2. This CDR3 is built from 15 residues. From germline, CDR1 is SGHRS and CDR2 YFSETQ. Trimming at V came to 2 bases and at J to 0 bases, leaving 1 base not matched to a gene. The variable domain in full, completed from reference TRBV5-1 and TRBJ2-1, reads KAGVTQTPRYLIKTRGQQVTLSCSPISGHRSVSWYQQTPGQGLQFLFEYFSETQRNKGNFPGRFSGRQFSNSRSEMNVSTLELGDSALYLCASSFGGASYNEQFFGPGTRLTVL.